The clone carrying this TCR beta chain was detected only once. This entry is derived from a study of blood T cell repertoires in COVID-19. Germline V gene data show CDR1 as KGHSH and CDR2 as LQKENI. The V end was cut by 6 bases, the J end by 0 bases, with 13 bases between. This CDR3 is 15 amino acids long. In the original workflow: The assay estimated nucleated cells by amplifying reference gene primers. Method: immunoSEQ multiplex PCR; TCRdb's copy keeps in-frame clones and lacks some. V, J and clone size derive from that table, while D and trimming were established from the DNA sequence. The data hold 130,000 to 150,000 clones, with approximately 81% observed a single time.

The specimen sequenced was peripheral blood. The genes are TRBV18 and TRBJ2-3; a weak D match, TRBD1 (5 bases). This receptor was taken from a human donor in a cohort sampled during active COVID-19. The CDR3 region is CASSRTLSSTDTQYF. CDR3 DNA sequence: TGTGCCAGCTCCCGGACACTCTCTAGCACAGATACGCAGTATTTT.